This T cell receptor (beta chain) was retrieved from a study of PD-L1 blockade in urothelial cancer. Details on this clone: As yet, its antigen is unknown.

This CDR3 comprises 14 residues. Germline V lookup: CDR1 MNHNS, CDR2 SASEGT. V gave up 6 bases and J gave up 9 bases, with 15 bases separating them. Time point indicated: pretreatment peripheral blood. There were between 1 and 8 samples from each patient, taken pretreatment and on-treatment. This table comes from immunoSEQ multiplex PCR, and its TCRdb copy is limited to in-frame clones, with some not included. The profile shows tens of thousands of clones, about 83% of them singletons. Findings and caveats of the study: Below-median pretreatment blood TCR clonality was associated with improved progression-free and overall survival.

The genes are TRBV6-1 and TRBJ1-6, with unresolved D. The sequences come from PBMCs, collected around atezolizumab (anti-PD-L1) treatment. This TCR came from a woman in her sixties or seventies with urothelial cancer. The CDR3 is CASRENSVASPLHF. The CDR3 region has the DNA TGTGCCAGCAGGGAAAACAGTGTCGCTTCACCCCTCCACTTT.